This T cell receptor (beta chain) originates from a study of T cell responses to AZD1222 COVID-19 vaccine. For the study at large: Second doses at about 4 or about 12 weeks were pooled. Regarding the study as a whole: Spike was spanned by vaccine-associated CD4 TCRs, with dominance at 160-218 and 743-854. Reports indicate that nearly half of spike-specific TCRs are directed at unmutated variant regions. Repertoire sampling was restricted to post-peak T cell response timepoints.

The data were produced by immunoSEQ multiplex PCR, yet TCRdb's version contains in-frame clones alone and is incomplete. The profile shows about 130,000 clones, more than 80% of them singletons. The V and J ends lost 4 bases and 3 bases respectively, with 2 bases between them. CDR3 size: 10 residues. Germline CDR1 SQVTM, CDR2 ANQGSEA. To note about this clone: Its antigen is currently unknown. Additional DNA sequences in this sample encode the identical CDR3.

The sample in question was peripheral blood, obtained on day 0 of AZD1222 vaccination. The source is an adult in good health. The chain uses TRBV29-1 and TRBJ2-3; D call uncertain. The CDR3 protein is CSVGTDTQYF. CDR3 nucleotides: TGCAGCGTTGGAACAGATACGCAGTATTTT.